Listed below are T cell receptor beta chains from one sample, sequenced in a study of control samples from healthy donors and cancer patients. Measured with immunoSEQ multiplex PCR; TCRdb has only the in-frame clones, and not every one. The sample holds just over 150,000 clones, 70% to 90% seen once. What was sequenced was blood. Receptors were obtained from a man aged 25-40 years in good health. Each CDR3 is given with its conserved first and last residue. A D gene is named only where the DNA matches it firmly. Only some rows state a clone size, as once, few, many or a class for expanded clones.

TRBV3-1/TRBV3-2	NA	TRBJ2-7	NA	CASSLGMTGAMEQYF	TGTGCCAGCAGCCTTGGGATGACCGGGGCGATGGAGCAGTACTTC
TRBV9	NA	TRBJ1-5	NA	CASSGGTDFNQPQHF	TGTGCCAGCAGCGGCGGGACGGACTTTAATCAGCCCCAGCATTTT
TRBV24-1	TRBD1	TRBJ1-2	NA	CATSDPGQGNGYTF	TGTGCCACCAGTGATCCGGGACAGGGAAATGGCTACACCTTC
TRBV7-9	NA	TRBJ1-1	NA	CASSLGMLYTEAFF	TGTGCCAGCAGCTTAGGGATGCTTTACACTGAAGCTTTCTTT
TRBV2	NA	TRBJ1-3	NA	CASTETHIRNTIYF	TGTGCCAGCACCGAGACCCATATTAGAAACACCATATATTTT
TRBV3-1/TRBV3-2	NA	TRBJ2-7	NA	CASSQDTTVREQYF	TGTGCCAGCAGCCAAGATACCACGGTACGGGAGCAGTACTTC
TRBV5-5	TRBD1	TRBJ1-2	NA	CASSSTGVDGYTF	TGTGCCAGCAGCTCGACAGGGGTAGATGGCTACACCTTC
TRBV11-3	TRBD1	TRBJ2-1	NA	CASSLGQGRDNEQFF	TGTGCCAGCAGCCTCGGACAGGGGCGAGACAATGAGCAGTTCTTC
TRBV9	NA	TRBJ2-3	once	CASSGWSGPTDTQYF	TGTGCCAGCAGCGGATGGAGCGGGCCCACAGATACGCAGTATTTT
TRBV13	NA	TRBJ1-1	NA	CASSFGPGTEAFF	TGTGCCAGCAGCTTTGGGCCGGGCACTGAAGCTTTCTTT
TRBV27	NA	TRBJ2-3	NA	CASRSQKSTDTQYF	TGTGCCAGCAGGTCACAGAAGAGCACAGATACGCAGTATTTT
TRBV6-2/TRBV6-3	TRBD1	TRBJ1-5	NA	CASSRPGTGPVQPQHF	TGTGCCAGCAGCCGACCCGGGACAGGGCCTGTACAGCCCCAGCATTTT
TRBV6-5	NA	TRBJ2-4	NA	CASTKKGEDGIQYF	TGTGCCAGCACCAAAAAGGGGGAGGACGGCATTCAGTACTTC
TRBV7-4	TRBD1	TRBJ1-5	NA	CASSLSGQGGNQPQHF	TGTGCCAGCAGCTTATCAGGGCAGGGGGGCAATCAGCCCCAGCATTTT
TRBV5-4	NA	TRBJ2-1	NA	CASSSREPNEQFF	TGTGCCAGCAGCTCCAGGGAACCGAATGAGCAGTTCTTC
TRBV10-3	NA	TRBJ2-7	NA	CAISESETLYEQYF	TGTGCCATCAGTGAGTCGGAGACCCTCTACGAGCAGTACTTC
TRBV19	TRBD1	TRBJ1-2	NA	CATRGQVYGYTF	TGTGCCACCCGGGGACAGGTCTATGGCTACACCTTC
TRBV19	NA	TRBJ1-1	NA	CASSINRATEAFF	TGTGCCAGTAGTATAAATAGGGCTACTGAAGCTTTCTTT
TRBV3-1/TRBV3-2	NA	TRBJ1-1	NA	CASSQAGRRNTEAFF	TGTGCCAGCAGCCAAGCAGGTAGGAGGAACACTGAAGCTTTCTTT
TRBV27	NA	TRBJ1-2	NA	CASRDRTGGYTF	TGTGCCAGCAGGGACCGAACGGGGGGCTACACCTTC
TRBV19	TRBD2	TRBJ2-1	NA	CASKPSGMSSYNEQFF	TGTGCCAGTAAGCCTAGCGGGATGAGCTCCTACAATGAGCAGTTCTTC
TRBV6-1	TRBD2	TRBJ2-3	NA	CASSEGRDPDTQYF	TGTGCCAGCAGTGAGGGGAGGGACCCAGATACGCAGTATTTT
TRBV9	TRBD1	TRBJ2-7	NA	CASSVGQGAPYEQYF	TGTGCCAGCAGCGTAGGACAGGGGGCGCCCTACGAGCAGTACTTC
TRBV27	NA	TRBJ2-7	NA	CASSPPSYEQYF	TGTGCCAGCAGTCCCCCGTCCTACGAGCAGTACTTC
TRBV10-3	NA	TRBJ2-1	once	CAISESSERNEQFF	TGTGCCATCAGTGAGTCAAGCGAGAGGAATGAGCAGTTCTTC
TRBV7-9	TRBD1	TRBJ1-2	NA	CASSPRGASGYTF	TGTGCCAGCAGCCCCAGGGGGGCGAGTGGCTACACCTTC
TRBV2	NA	TRBJ2-7	NA	CASRGDSYEQYF	TGTGCCAGCAGAGGGGATTCCTACGAGCAGTACTTC
TRBV7-8	TRBD1	TRBJ1-2	NA	CASSDRDSYFYGYTF	TGTGCCAGCAGCGACCGGGACAGTTACTTCTATGGCTACACCTTC
TRBV4-2	TRBD1	TRBJ2-5	NA	CASSLTGGRETQYF	TGTGCCAGCAGCCTGACAGGGGGCAGGGAGACCCAGTACTTC
TRBV13	NA	TRBJ1-2	NA	CASSLVSGEHGYTF	TGTGCCAGCAGCTTAGTGTCAGGGGAACATGGCTACACCTTC
TRBV9	NA	TRBJ1-1	NA	CASSVEGDWGSTEAFF	TGTGCCAGCAGCGTAGAGGGGGACTGGGGGTCCACTGAAGCTTTCTTT
TRBV30	TRBD1	TRBJ1-1	few	CAWSGRGREAFF	TGTGCCTGGAGCGGCAGGGGGCGGGAAGCTTTCTTT
TRBV6-5	NA	TRBJ1-5	NA	CASSKTVDGMGPQHF	TGTGCCAGCAGTAAGACAGTGGATGGGATGGGGCCCCAGCATTTT
TRBV21-1	NA	TRBJ2-4	NA	CASSPRGAREGRRLKNIQYF	TGTGCCAGCAGCCCCAGAGGGGCGCGGGAGGGCCGAAGGTTAAAAAACATTCAGTACTTC
TRBV27	NA	TRBJ2-1	NA	CASSLLSRSEQFF	TGTGCCAGCAGTTTATTGAGTCGGAGTGAGCAGTTCTTC
TRBV5-4	NA	TRBJ1-1	once	CASSLVAGQSRAFF	TGTGCCAGCAGCTTGGTCGCAGGGCAGTCTAGGGCTTTCTTT
TRBV27	TRBD1	TRBJ1-1	NA	CASRGTGKNTEAFF	TGTGCCAGCAGGGGGACAGGGAAGAACACTGAAGCTTTCTTT
TRBV6-5	TRBD1	TRBJ1-2	few	CASSNHRGRAYGYTF	TGTGCCAGCAGTAACCACAGGGGGCGCGCCTATGGCTACACCTTC
TRBV19	NA	TRBJ1-2	NA	CASSPHGGQERGGYTF	TGTGCCAGTAGTCCTCACGGAGGGCAAGAACGAGGAGGCTACACCTTC
TRBV30	NA	TRBJ1-5	NA	CAWSVQAGHQPQHF	TGTGCCTGGAGTGTACAGGCAGGGCACCAGCCCCAGCATTTT
TRBV19	NA	TRBJ2-2	NA	CASSMKHRGAVF	TGTGCCAGTAGTATGAAGCACCGGGGAGCTGTTTTT
TRBV7-2	NA	TRBJ2-3	NA	CASSLDRSGGTDTQYF	TGTGCCAGCAGCTTAGACAGGTCAGGGGGGACAGATACGCAGTATTTT
TRBV7-9	NA	TRBJ1-2	NA	CASSMDKTYTF	TGTGCCAGCAGCATGGACAAAACCTACACCTTC
TRBV7-3	NA	TRBJ2-2	NA	CASSSSGLPTGELFF	TGTGCCAGCAGCTCCTCCGGACTCCCTACCGGGGAGCTGTTTTTT
TRBV11-2	NA	TRBJ2-5	NA	CASSLGRHRETQYF	TGTGCCAGCAGCTTAGGGCGACACAGAGAGACCCAGTACTTC
TRBV6-5	NA	TRBJ1-5	NA	CASSSRGQPQHF	TGTGCCAGCAGTTCCAGGGGACAGCCCCAGCATTTT
TRBV28	NA	TRBJ2-5	NA	CATSKRETQYF	TGTGCCACGTCCAAGAGAGAGACCCAGTACTTC
TRBV6-5	TRBD1	TRBJ1-1	NA	CASSSGGMSEAFF	TGTGCCAGCAGTTCAGGGGGAATGTCTGAAGCTTTCTTT
TRBV5-1	NA	TRBJ1-4	NA	CASSLFLNEKLFF	TGCGCCAGCAGCTTATTTCTCAATGAAAAACTGTTTTTT
TRBV9	NA	TRBJ2-7	NA	CASSVSSGDFYEQYF	TGTGCCAGCAGCGTAAGTTCCGGGGACTTTTACGAGCAGTACTTC
TRBV19	NA	TRBJ1-5	NA	CASSIGGANPQHF	TGTGCCAGTAGTATAGGAGGGGCCAACCCCCAGCATTTT
TRBV7-2	TRBD1	TRBJ2-7	NA	CASSLRPSTGEIWYEQYF	TGTGCCAGCAGCTTACGACCCTCCACAGGGGAGATATGGTACGAGCAGTACTTC
TRBV18	NA	TRBJ1-5	once	CASSPTTVTEPQHF	TGTGCCAGCTCACCAACGACAGTGACCGAGCCCCAGCATTTT
TRBV6-2/TRBV6-3	NA	TRBJ2-4	NA	CASSPLPGQEAKNIQYF	TGTGCCAGCAGCCCTCTCCCGGGACAAGAAGCCAAAAACATTCAGTACTTC
TRBV2	TRBD2	TRBJ2-1	NA	CASHSTSRNNEQFF	TGTGCCAGCCACTCGACTAGCAGAAACAATGAGCAGTTCTTC
TRBV7-9	TRBD1	TRBJ1-1	NA	CASSPYRGKTEAFF	TGTGCCAGCAGCCCCTACAGGGGAAAGACTGAAGCTTTCTTT
TRBV2	NA	TRBJ2-7	NA	CAGQGAGGEQYF	TGTGCCGGTCAAGGAGCAGGAGGCGAGCAGTACTTC
TRBV28	TRBD2	TRBJ2-1	NA	CASSWASGRGNNEQFF	TGTGCCAGCAGTTGGGCTAGCGGGAGGGGGAACAATGAGCAGTTCTTC
TRBV4-2	NA	TRBJ2-7	NA	CASSQGPGIQYEQYF	TGTGCCAGCAGCCAAGGGCCGGGAATTCAGTACGAGCAGTACTTC